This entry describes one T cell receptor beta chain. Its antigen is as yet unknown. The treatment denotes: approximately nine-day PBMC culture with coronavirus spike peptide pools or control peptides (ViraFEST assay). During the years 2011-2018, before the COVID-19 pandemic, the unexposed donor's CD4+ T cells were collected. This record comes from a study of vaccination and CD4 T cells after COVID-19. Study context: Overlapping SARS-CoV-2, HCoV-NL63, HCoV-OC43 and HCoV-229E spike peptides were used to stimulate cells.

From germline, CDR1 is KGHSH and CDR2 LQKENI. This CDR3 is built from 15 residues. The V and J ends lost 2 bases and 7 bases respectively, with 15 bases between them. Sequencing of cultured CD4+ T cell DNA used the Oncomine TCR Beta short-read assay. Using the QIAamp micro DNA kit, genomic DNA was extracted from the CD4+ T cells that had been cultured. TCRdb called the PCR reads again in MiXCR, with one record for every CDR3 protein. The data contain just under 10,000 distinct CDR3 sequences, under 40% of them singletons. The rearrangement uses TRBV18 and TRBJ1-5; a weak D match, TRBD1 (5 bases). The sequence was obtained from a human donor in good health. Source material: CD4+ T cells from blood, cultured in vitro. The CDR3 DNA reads TGTGCCAGCTCACCATCCGGGAATCGGGGGCAGCCCCAGCATTTT. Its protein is CASSPSGNRGQPQHF.